Below, one T cell receptor beta chain is given with its context. Produced via immunoSEQ multiplex PCR; TCRdb's table is partial and in-frame only. The table has 15,000 to 20,000 clones, about 73% seen once; the top ten hold roughly an eighth. The data derive from a study of PD-1 and CTLA-4 blockade in melanoma. This CDR3 is 13 amino acids long. With V trimmed by 9 bases and J by 5 bases, 6 bases remained unmatched. Germline lookup yields CDR1 KGHDR and CDR2 SFDVKD. The TCR comes from a human donor with melanoma. This specimen consisted of CD8+ T cells from peripheral blood, obtained from a patient given anti-PD-1 treatment. The gene calls are TRBV24-1 and TRBJ2-1; 7 nucleotides agree with TRBD1. The CDR3 reads CATSRQGNNEQFF. In DNA, the CDR3 is TGTGCCACCTCTAGACAGGGAAACAATGAGCAGTTCTTC.